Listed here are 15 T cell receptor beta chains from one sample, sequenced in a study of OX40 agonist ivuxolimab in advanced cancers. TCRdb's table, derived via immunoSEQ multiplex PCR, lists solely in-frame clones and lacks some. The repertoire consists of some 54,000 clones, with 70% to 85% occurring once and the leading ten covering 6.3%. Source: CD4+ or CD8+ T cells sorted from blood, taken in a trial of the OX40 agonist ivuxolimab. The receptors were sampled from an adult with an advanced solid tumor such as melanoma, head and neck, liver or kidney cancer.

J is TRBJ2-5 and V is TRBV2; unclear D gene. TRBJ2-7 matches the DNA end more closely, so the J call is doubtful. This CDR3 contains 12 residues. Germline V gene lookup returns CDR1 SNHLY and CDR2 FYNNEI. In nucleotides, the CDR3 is TGTGCCAGCAGATATCGTCCCCACGAGCAGTACTTC. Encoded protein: CASRYRPHEQYF.

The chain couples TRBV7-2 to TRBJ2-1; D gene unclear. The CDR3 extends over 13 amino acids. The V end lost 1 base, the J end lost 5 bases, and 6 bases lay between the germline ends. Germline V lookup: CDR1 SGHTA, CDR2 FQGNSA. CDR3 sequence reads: CASSLGRNNEQFF. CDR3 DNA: TGTGCCAGCAGCTTAGGCCGGAACAATGAGCAGTTCTTC. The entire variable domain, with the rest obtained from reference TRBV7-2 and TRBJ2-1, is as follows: GAGVSQSPSNKVTEKGKDVELRCDPISGHTALYWYRQSLGQGLEFLIYFQGNSAPDKSGLPSDRFSAERTGGSVSTLTIQRTQQEDSAVYLCASSLGRNNEQFFGPGTRLTVL.

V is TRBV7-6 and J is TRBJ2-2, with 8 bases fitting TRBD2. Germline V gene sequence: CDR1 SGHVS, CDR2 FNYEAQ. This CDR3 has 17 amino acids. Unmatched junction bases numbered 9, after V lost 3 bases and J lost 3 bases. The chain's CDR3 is CASSFYSGRADTGELFF. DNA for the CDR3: TGTGCCAGCAGCTTCTACTCCGGGAGGGCCGACACCGGGGAGCTGTTTTTT.

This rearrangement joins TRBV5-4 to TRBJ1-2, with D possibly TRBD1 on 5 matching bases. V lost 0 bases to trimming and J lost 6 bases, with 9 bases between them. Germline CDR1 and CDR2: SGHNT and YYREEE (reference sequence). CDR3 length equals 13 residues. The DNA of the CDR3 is TGTGCCAGCAGCTTGGGAGGGGTGGATGGCTACACCTTC. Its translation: CASSLGGVDGYTF.

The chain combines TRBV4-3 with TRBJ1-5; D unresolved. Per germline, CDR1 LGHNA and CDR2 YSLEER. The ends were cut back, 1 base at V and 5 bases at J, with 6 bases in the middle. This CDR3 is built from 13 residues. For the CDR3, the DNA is TGCGCCAGCAGCCAAGGTCGGGATCAGCCCCAGCATTTT. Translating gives CASSQGRDQPQHF.

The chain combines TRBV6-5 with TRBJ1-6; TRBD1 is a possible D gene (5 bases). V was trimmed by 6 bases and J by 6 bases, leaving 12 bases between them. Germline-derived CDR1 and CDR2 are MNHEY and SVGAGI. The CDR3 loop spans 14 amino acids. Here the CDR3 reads CASSPGLVNSPLHF. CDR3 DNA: TGTGCCAGCAGCCCGGGACTGGTTAATTCACCCCTCCACTTT.

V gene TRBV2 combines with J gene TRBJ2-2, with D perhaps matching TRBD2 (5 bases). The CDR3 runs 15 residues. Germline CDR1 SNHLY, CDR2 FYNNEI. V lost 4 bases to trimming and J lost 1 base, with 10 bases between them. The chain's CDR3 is CASSAGLMNTGELFF. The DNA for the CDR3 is TGTGCCAGCAGTGCGGGGTTGATGAACACCGGGGAGCTGTTTTTT. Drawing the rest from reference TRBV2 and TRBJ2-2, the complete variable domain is EPEVTQTPSHQVTQMGQEVILRCVPISNHLYFYWYRQILGQKVEFLVSFYNNEISEKSEIFDDQFSVERPDGSNFTLKIRSTKLEDSAMYFCASSAGLMNTGELFFGEGSRLTVL.

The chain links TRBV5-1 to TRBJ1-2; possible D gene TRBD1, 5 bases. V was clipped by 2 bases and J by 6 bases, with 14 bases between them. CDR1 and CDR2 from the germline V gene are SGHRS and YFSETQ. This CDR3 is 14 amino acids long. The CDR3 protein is CASSLQAARDGYTF. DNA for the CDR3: TGCGCCAGCAGCTTACAGGCCGCCAGGGATGGCTACACCTTC. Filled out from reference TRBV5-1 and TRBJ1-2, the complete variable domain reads KAGVTQTPRYLIKTRGQQVTLSCSPISGHRSVSWYQQTPGQGLQFLFEYFSETQRNKGNFPGRFSGRQFSNSRSEMNVSTLELGDSALYLCASSLQAARDGYTFGSGTRLTVV.

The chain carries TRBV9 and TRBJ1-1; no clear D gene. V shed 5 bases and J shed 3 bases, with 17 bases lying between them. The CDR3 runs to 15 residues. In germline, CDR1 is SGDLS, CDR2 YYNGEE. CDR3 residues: CASSPVARRDTEAFF. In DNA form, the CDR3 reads TGTGCCAGCAGTCCGGTAGCCCGGAGGGACACTGAAGCTTTCTTT. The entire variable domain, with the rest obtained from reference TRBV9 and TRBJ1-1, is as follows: DSGVTQTPKHLITATGQRVTLRCSPRSGDLSVYWYQQSLDQGLQFLIQYYNGEERAKGNILERFSAQQFPDLHSELNLSSLELGDSALYFCASSPVARRDTEAFFGQGTRLTVV.

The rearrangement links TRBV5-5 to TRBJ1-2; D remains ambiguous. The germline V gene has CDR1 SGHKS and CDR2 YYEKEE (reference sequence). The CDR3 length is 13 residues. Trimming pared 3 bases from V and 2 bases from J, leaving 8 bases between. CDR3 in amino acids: CASSSLWNYGYTF. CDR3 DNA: TGTGCCAGCAGCTCACTCTGGAACTATGGCTACACCTTC. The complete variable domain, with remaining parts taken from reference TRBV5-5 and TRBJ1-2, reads DAGVTQSPTHLIKTRGQQVTLRCSPISGHKSVSWYQQVLGQGPQFIFQYYEKEERGRGNFPDRFSARQFPNYSSELNVNALLLGDSALYLCASSSLWNYGYTFGSGTRLTVV.

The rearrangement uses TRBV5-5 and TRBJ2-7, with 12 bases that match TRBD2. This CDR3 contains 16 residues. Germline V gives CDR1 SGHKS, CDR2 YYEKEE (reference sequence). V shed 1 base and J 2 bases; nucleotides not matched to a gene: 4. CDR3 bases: TGTGCCAGCAGCTTGAGTCTAGCGGGAGGGCCCTACGAGCAGTACTTC. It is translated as CASSLSLAGGPYEQYF.

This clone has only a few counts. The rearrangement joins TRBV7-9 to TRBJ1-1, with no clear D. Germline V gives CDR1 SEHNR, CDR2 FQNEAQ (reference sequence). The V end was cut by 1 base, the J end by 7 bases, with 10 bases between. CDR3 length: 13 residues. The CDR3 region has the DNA TGTGCCAGCAGCTTAGTCGGCCAGCTTGAAGCTTTCTTT. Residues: CASSLVGQLEAFF.

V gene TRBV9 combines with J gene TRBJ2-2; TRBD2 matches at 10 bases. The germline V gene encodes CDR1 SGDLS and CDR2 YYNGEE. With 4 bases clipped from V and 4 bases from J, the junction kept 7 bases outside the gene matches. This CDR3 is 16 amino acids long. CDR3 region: CASSPQGLASTGELFF. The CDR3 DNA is TGTGCCAGCAGCCCCCAGGGACTAGCGAGCACCGGGGAGCTGTTTTTT.

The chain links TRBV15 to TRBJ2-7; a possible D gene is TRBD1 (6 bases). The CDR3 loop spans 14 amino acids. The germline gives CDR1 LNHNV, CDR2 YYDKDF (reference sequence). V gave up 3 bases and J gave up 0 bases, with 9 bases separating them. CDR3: CATSRRTDSYEQYF. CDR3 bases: TGTGCCACCAGCAGGAGGACAGACTCCTACGAGCAGTACTTC.

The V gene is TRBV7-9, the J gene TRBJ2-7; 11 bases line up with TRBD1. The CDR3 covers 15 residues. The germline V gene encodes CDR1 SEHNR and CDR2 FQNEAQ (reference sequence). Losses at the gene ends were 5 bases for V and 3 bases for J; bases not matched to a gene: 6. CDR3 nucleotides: TGTGCCAGCAGCAGCTGGACAGGGGGCCTCTACGAGCAGTACTTC. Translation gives CASSSWTGGLYEQYF.